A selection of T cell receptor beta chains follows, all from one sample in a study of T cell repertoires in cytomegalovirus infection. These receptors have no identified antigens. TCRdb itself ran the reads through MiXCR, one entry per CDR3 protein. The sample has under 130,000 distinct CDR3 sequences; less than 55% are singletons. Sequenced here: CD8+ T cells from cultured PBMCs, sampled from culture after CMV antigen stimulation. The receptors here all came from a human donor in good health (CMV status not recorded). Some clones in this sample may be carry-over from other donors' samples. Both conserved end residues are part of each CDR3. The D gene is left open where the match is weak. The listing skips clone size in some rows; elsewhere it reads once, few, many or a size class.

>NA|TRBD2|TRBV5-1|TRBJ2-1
TGCGCCAGCAGCTTGGTCGGTAGCGGGGGGGCAAAAGAGCAGTTCTTC
CASSLVGSGGAKEQFF
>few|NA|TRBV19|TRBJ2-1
TGTGCCAGTAGTATCTACTCCTCCTACAATGAGCAGTTCTTC
CASSIYSSYNEQFF
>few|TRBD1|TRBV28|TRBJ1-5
TGTGCCAGCAGAGGACAGGGCAGCAATCAGCCCCAGCATTTT
CASRGQGSNQPQHF
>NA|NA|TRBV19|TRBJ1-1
TGTGCCAGTAGTATTTCTCCCAACAGGCCTAACACTGAAGCTTTCTTT
CASSISPNRPNTEAFF
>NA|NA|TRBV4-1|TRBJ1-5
TGCGTCAGCAGCCAAGAGGGGAATGTGGTGTATCAGCCCCAGCATTTT
CVSSQEGNVVYQPQHF
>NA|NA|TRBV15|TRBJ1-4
TGTGCCACCAGCAGGAGACGGGATGAAAAACTGTTTTTT
CATSRRRDEKLFF
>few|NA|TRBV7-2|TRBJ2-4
TGTGCCAGCAGCTTATCTAGGTCCAAAAACATTCAGTACTTC
CASSLSRSKNIQYF
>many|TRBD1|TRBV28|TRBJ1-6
TGTGCCAGCAGTGCACCGGGACAGCGAAATTCACCCCTCCACTTT
CASSAPGQRNSPLHF
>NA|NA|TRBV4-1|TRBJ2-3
TGTGCCAGCAGCCTGAGGGGTGATACGCAGTATTTT
CASSLRGDTQYF
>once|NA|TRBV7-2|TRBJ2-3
TGTGCCAGCAGCTTAGTGGGACCAGACACAGATACGCAGTATTTT
CASSLVGPDTDTQYF
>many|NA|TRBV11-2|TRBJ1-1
TGTGCCAGCAGCTTTGGGAGTACTGGGAACACTGAAGCTTTCTTT
CASSFGSTGNTEAFF
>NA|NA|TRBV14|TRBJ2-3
TGTGCCAGCAGCCAAGATTTGGGGGCAGCGCTAGCTTTTCCCACAGATACGCAGTATTTT
CASSQDLGAALAFPTDTQYF
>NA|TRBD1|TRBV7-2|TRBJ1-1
TGTGCCAGCAGCTTCGTTGGGACAGGGGGCCAGAACACTGAAGCTTTCTTT
CASSFVGTGGQNTEAFF
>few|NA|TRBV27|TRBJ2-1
TGTGCCAGCAGTTTATTAGGGGGGCCCTACAATGAGCAGTTCTTC
CASSLLGGPYNEQFF
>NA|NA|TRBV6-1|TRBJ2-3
TGTGCCAGCAGTGAAGTGTTTCTCACAGATACGCAGTATTTT
CASSEVFLTDTQYF
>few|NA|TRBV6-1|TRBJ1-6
TGTGCCAGCAGGGCCCCGGGACACAATGACCTCAATTCACCCCTCCACTTT
CASRAPGHNDLNSPLHF
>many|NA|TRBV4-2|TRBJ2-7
TGTGCCAGCAGCCAAGATTCGGGCAGGGCGGTCGACGAGCAGTACTTC
CASSQDSGRAVDEQYF
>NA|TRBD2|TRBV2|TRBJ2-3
TGTGCCAGCAGTGAAGGTAGCGGGGATAGCACAGATACGCAGTATTTT
CASSEGSGDSTDTQYF
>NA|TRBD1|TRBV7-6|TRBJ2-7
TGTGCCAGCAGCTCCCCCGGGACAGCCTCCTACGAGCAGTACTTC
CASSSPGTASYEQYF
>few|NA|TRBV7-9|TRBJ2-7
TGTGCCAGCAGCAAGGACTCCTACGAGCAGTACTTC
CASSKDSYEQYF
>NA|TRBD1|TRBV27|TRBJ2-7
TGTGCCAGCGGCGGGACAGGGCCGATCGAGCAGTACTTC
CASGGTGPIEQYF
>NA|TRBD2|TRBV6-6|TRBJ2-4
TGTGCCAGCAGTCCCTGGGCGGGGGTAGCCAAAAACATTCAGTACTTC
CASSPWAGVAKNIQYF
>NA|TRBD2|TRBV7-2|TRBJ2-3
TGTGCCAGCAGCTCCTCCTCCGGGACTAGCGGGGGGCCCTGGACAGATACGCAGTATTTT
CASSSSSGTSGGPWTDTQYF
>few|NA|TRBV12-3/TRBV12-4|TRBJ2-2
TGTGCCAGCTCAGGGCCCTCGAACACCGGGGAGCTGTTTTTT
CASSGPSNTGELFF
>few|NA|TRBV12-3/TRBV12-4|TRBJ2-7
TGTGCCAGCAGTTCGCTAGGAGTGGGAGGCGAGCAGTACTTC
CASSSLGVGGEQYF
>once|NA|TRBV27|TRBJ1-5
TGTGCCAGCAGTTTGATGGGGTTGGGACCCCAGCATTTT
CASSLMGLGPQHF
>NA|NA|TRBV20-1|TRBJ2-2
TGCAGTGCTAGAGTAATCACGGGGGAGCTGTTTTTT
CSARVITGELFF
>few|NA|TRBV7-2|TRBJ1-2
TGTGCCAGCAGCCCAGAGCAGTGGGCTCTTGGCTACACCTTC
CASSPEQWALGYTF
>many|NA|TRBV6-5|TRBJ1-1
TGTGCCAGCAGTTACTCTATTGCGAGCGAAGCTTTCTTT
CASSYSIASEAFF
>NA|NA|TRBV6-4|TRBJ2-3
TGTGCCAGCAGTGAGTATCCTAGCACAGATACGCAGTATTTT
CASSEYPSTDTQYF
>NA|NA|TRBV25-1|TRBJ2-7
TGTGCCAGCAGTGAATCTGAGGGATCCGAGCAGTACTTC
CASSESEGSEQYF
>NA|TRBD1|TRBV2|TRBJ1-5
TGTGCCACCCATACAGGGGGCGGTCAGCCCCAGCATTTT
CATHTGGGQPQHF
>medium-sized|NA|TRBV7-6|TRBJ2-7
TGTGCCAGCAGCTTAGAGGGGGGGAGATCCTACGAGCAGTACTTC
CASSLEGGRSYEQYF
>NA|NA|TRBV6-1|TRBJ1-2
TGTGCCAGCAGGGCCTGGACAGCCCTCTATGGCTACACCTTC
CASRAWTALYGYTF
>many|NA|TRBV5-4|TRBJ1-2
TGTGCCAGCAGCTTGTCAGAGGGAACCTATGGCTACACCTTC
CASSLSEGTYGYTF
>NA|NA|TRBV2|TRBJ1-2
TGTGCCAGCAGTGATGATGCTAACTATGGCTACACCTTC
CASSDDANYGYTF
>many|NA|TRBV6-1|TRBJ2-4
TGTGCCAGCAGTGAACAGGATTTGTGGAGACGGCGTAGGAACATTCAGTACTTC
CASSEQDLWRRRRNIQYF
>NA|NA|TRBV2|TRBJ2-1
TGTGCCAGCATAGAGTGGTCCTACAATGAGCAGTTCTTC
CASIEWSYNEQFF
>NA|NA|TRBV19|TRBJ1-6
TGTGCCAGTATGGGGGTAGGATCACCCCTCCACTTT
CASMGVGSPLHF
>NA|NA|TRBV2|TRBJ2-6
TGTGCCAGCAGTGAAGCGCTTGCGGGTTTCGGGGGACCTGGGGCCAACGTCCTGACTTTC
CASSEALAGFGGPGANVLTF
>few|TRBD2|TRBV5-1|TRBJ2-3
TGCGCCAGCAGCTTGGCCTCAGCGGGGGGGCCCCCAGATACGCAGTATTTT
CASSLASAGGPPDTQYF
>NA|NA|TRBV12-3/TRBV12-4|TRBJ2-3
TGTGCCAGCAGTTTAGCGGGGCCCCACCCGGATACGCAGTATTTT
CASSLAGPHPDTQYF
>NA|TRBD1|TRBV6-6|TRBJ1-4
TGTGCCAGCAGTCATTATGAGGGACAGCTTAATGAAAAACTGTTTTTT
CASSHYEGQLNEKLFF
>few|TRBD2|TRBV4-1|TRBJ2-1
TGCGCCAGCAGCCGAGCAGCGGGGGGGGGTAATGAGCAGTTCTTC
CASSRAAGGGNEQFF
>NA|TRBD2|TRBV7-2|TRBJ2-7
TGTGCCAGCAGCCCTGGTCCTTCCGGGCTAGCGGGACCCTCCTACGAGCAGTACTTC
CASSPGPSGLAGPSYEQYF
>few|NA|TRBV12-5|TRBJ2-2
TGTGCTAGTGGTTTGGTACTTTCCCTGGCCGGGGAGCTGTTTTTT
CASGLVLSLAGELFF
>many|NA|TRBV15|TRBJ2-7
TGTGCCACCAGCAGAGATCTAATCTACGAGCAGTACTTC
CATSRDLIYEQYF
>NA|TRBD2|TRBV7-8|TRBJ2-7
TGTGCCAGCAGCCAGCGGACTAGCGGGGGGGAGGAGCAGTACTTC
CASSQRTSGGEEQYF
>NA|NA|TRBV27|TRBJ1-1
TGTGCCAGCAGTGGGATAGGCACTGAAGCTTTCTTT
CASSGIGTEAFF
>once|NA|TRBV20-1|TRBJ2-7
TGCAGTGCTAGAGGAAGGAGACAGGCCTCCTACGAGCAGTACTTC
CSARGRRQASYEQYF
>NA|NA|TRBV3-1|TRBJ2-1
TGTGCCAGCAGCCAAGATCCGGACAATGAGCAGTTCTTC
CASSQDPDNEQFF
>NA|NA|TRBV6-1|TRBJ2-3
TGTGCCAGCAGTTCGGGATCTACTAGCACAGATACGCAGTATTTT
CASSSGSTSTDTQYF
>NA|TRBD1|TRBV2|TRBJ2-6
TGTGCCAGCAGTGGAACCGGGACAGGCAAATTCTCTGGGGCCAACGTCCTGACTTTC
CASSGTGTGKFSGANVLTF
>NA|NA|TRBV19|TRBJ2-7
TGTGCCAGTAGTATTGGGTGGGACTCCATCTCCTACGAGCAGTACTTC
CASSIGWDSISYEQYF
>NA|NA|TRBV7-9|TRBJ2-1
TGTGCCAGCAGCAGCTTGACAGGCGATTCCTACAATGAGCAGTTCTTC
CASSSLTGDSYNEQFF
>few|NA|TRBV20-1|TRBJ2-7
TGCAGTGCTAGTCCCCCATCGCTATGGGAGCAGTACTTC
CSASPPSLWEQYF
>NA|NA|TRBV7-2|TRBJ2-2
TGTGCCAGCAGCTTAGTCCTCGATCCAGTTCTAGTTTTT
CASSLVLDPVLVF
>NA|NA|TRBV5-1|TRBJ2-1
TGCGCCAGCAGCTTGGCCGTGGGCTTAAATGAGCAGTTCTTC
CASSLAVGLNEQFF
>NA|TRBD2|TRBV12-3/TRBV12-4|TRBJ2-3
TGTGCCAGCAGTCCGGGGGGGGACTCCACAGATACGCAGTATTTT
CASSPGGDSTDTQYF
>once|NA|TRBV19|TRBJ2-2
TGTGCCAGTAGTCCCACACGGACCGGGGAGCTGTTTTTT
CASSPTRTGELFF